Here is one T cell receptor beta chain with its context. Its antigen remains unidentified. The CDR3 has 13 amino acids. V lost 7 bases and J 2 bases, leaving 11 bases between the germline ends. Germline V gives CDR1 MDHEN, CDR2 SYDVKM. The repertoire was sequenced with immunoSEQ multiplex PCR; TCRdb's copy has only in-frame clones and lacks some. The repertoire includes some 79,000 clones, around 90% of them detected once, and 0.3% to 0.4% sits in the top ten. This entry is derived from a study of graft-versus-host responses after intestinal transplantation. The wider study: Recipients got multivisceral, liver-intestinal, or isolated intestinal transplants. Study results and caveats: Early after transplant, HvG clones declined as circulating GvH clones peaked. Graft-donor T cell macrochimerism coincided with high graft-versus-host to host-versus-graft clonal ratios in allografts.

The chain links TRBV28 to TRBJ2-5; D is possibly TRBD1 (6 bases). The sequence was obtained from a human donor who received an intestinal transplant. Material: unstimulated CD4+ T cells sorted from spleen or lymph node cells, obtained before intestinal transplant. CDR3 region: CASKQGSQETQYF. The CDR3 nucleotides are TGTGCCAGCAAGCAGGGGAGTCAAGAGACCCAGTACTTC. Complete variable domain (other parts from reference TRBV28 and TRBJ2-5): DVKVTQSSRYLVKRTGEKVFLECVQDMDHENMFWYRQDPGLGLRLIYFSYDVKMKEKGDIPEGYSVSREKKERFSLILESASTNQTSMYLCASKQGSQETQYFGPGTRLLVL.